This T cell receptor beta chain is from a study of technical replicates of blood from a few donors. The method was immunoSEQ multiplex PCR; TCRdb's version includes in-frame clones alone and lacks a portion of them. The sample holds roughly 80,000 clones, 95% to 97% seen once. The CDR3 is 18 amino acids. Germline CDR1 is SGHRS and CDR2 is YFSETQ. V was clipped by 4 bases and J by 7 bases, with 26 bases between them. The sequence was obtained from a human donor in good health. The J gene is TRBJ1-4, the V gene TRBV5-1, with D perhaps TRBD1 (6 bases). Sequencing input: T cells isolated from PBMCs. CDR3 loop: CASSPLGALGDKSEKLFF. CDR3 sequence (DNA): TGCGCCAGCAGCCCGCTGGGGGCGTTGGGGGACAAGAGTGAAAAACTGTTTTTT.